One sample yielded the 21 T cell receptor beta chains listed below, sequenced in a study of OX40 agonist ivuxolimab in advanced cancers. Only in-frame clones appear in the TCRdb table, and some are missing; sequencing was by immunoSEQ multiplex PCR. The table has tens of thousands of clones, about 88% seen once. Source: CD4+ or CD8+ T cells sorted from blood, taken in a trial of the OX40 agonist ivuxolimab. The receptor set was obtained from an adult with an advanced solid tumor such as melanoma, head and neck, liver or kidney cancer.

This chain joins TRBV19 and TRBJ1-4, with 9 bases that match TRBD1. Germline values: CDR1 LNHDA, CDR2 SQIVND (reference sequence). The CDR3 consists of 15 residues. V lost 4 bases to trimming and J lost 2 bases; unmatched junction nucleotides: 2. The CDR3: CASSTTGGTNEKLFF. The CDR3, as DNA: TGTGCCAGTAGTACGACAGGGGGGACTAATGAAAAACTGTTTTTT.

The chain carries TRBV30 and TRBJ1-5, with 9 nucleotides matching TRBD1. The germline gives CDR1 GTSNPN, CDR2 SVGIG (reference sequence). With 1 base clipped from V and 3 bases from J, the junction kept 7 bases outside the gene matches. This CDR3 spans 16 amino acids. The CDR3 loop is CAWSEQGALANQPQHF. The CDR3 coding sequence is TGTGCCTGGAGTGAACAGGGGGCTTTAGCCAATCAGCCCCAGCATTTT. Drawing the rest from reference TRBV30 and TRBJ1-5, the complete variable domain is SQTIHQWPATLVQPVGSPLSLECTVEGTSNPNLYWYRQAAGRGLQLLFYSVGIGQISSEVPQNLSASRPQDRQFILSSKKLLLSDSGFYLCAWSEQGALANQPQHFGDGTRLSIL.

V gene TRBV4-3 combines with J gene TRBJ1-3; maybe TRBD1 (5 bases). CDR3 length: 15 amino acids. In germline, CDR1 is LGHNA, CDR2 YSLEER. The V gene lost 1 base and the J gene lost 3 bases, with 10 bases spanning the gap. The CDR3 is CASSQVGTDGNTIYF. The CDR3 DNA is TGCGCCAGCAGCCAAGTAGGGACGGATGGAAACACCATATATTTT.

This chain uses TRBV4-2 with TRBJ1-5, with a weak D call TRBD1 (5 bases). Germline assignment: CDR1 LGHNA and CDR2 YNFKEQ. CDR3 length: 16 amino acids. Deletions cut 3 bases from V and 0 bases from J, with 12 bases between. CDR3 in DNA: TGTGCCAGCAGCCAGACCCAGGGCTATAGCAATCAGCCCCAGCATTTT. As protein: CASSQTQGYSNQPQHF.

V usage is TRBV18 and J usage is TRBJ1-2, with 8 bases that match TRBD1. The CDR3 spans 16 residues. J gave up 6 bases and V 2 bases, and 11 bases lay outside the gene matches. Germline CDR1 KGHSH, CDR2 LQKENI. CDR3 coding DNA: TGTGCCAGCTCACCAAGACAGGGGCGGGGCGTGGATGGCTACACCTTC. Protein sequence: CASSPRQGRGVDGYTF.

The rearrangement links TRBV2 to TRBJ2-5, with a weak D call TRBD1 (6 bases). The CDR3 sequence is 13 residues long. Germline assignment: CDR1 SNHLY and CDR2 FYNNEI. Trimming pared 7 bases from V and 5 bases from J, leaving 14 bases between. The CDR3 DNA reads TGTGCCAGCAATCAGGGGTACGACGAGACCCAGTACTTC. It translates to CASNQGYDETQYF.

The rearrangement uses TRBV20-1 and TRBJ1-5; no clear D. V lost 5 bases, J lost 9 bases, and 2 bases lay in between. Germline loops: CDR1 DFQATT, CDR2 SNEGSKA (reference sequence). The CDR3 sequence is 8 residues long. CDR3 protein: CSARPQHF. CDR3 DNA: TGCAGTGCTCGGCCCCAGCATTTT.

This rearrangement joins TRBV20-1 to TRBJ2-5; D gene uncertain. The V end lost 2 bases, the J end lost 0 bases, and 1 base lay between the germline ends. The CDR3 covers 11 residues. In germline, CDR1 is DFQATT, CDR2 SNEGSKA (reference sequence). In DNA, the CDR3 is TGCAGTGCTAGACACCAAGAGACCCAGTACTTC. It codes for CSARHQETQYF.

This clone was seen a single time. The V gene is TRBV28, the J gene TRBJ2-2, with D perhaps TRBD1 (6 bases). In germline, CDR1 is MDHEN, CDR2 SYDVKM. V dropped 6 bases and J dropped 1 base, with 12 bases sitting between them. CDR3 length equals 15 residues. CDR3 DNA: TGTGCCAGCAGCATACAGGGAATGAACACCGGGGAGCTGTTTTTT. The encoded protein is CASSIQGMNTGELFF.

CDR3 in amino acids: CASSDSYLAGVGEQFF. In DNA, the CDR3 is TGTGCCAGCAGTGACTCGTACCTAGCGGGAGTGGGTGAGCAGTTCTTC. The chain joins TRBV6-4 to TRBJ2-1; 10 nucleotides align to TRBD2. Germline values: CDR1 MRHNA, CDR2 SNTAGT. This CDR3 comprises 16 residues. Trimming cost V 0 bases and J 9 bases; bases outside gene matches: 8.

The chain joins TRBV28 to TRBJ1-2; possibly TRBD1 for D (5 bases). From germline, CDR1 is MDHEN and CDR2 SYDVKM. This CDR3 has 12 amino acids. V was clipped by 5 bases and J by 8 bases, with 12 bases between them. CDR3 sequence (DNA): TGTGCCAGCAGTACGGGGGGAGGAGGCTACACCTTC. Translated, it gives CASSTGGGGYTF.

The CDR3 nucleotides are TGTGCCAGCAGATTATTATCAGGGGCTAGATTGGCTTTCTTT. Encoded protein: CASRLLSGARLAFF. The chain has TRBV7-9 and TRBJ1-1, with D possibly matching TRBD1 (6 bases). The V gene lost 6 bases and the J gene lost 11 bases, with 22 bases spanning the gap. The length of the CDR3 is 14 residues. CDR1 SEHNR and CDR2 FQNEAQ come from the germline V gene (reference sequence).

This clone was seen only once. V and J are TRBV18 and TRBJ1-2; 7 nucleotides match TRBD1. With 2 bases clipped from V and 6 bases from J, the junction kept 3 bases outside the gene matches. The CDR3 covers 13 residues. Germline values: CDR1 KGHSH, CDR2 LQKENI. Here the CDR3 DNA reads TGTGCCAGCTCACCAATAACAGGGGATGGCTACACCTTC. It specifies CASSPITGDGYTF. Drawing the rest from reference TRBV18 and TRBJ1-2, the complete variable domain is NAGVMQNPRHLVRRRGQEARLRCSPMKGHSHVYWYRQLPEEGLKFMVYLQKENIIDESGMPKERFSAEFPKEGPSILRIQQVVRGDSAAYFCASSPITGDGYTFGSGTRLTVV.

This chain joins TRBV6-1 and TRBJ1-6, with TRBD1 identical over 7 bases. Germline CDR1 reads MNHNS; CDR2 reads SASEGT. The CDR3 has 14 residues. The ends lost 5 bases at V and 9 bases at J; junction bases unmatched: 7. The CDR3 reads CASSFDRVRSPLHF. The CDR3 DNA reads TGTGCCAGCAGTTTTGACAGGGTACGTTCACCCCTCCACTTT.

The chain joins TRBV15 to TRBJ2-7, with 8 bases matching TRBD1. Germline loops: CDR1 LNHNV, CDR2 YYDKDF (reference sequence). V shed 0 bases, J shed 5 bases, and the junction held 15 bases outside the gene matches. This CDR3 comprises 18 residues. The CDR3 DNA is TGTGCCACCAGCAGAGATATAGGGGACAGGACAGGGTACCACGAGCAGTACTTC. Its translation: CATSRDIGDRTGYHEQYF.

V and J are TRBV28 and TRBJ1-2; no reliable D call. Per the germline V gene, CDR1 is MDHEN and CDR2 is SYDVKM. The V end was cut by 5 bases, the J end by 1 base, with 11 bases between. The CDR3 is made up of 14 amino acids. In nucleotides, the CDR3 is TGTGCCAGCAGTCTCCCGGACGGTAACTATGGCTACACCTTC. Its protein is CASSLPDGNYGYTF.

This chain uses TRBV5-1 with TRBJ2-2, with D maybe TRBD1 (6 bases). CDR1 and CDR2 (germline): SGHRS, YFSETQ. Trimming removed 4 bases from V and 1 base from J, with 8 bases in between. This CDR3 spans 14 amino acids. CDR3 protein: CASSPTGNTGELFF. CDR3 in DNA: TGCGCCAGCAGCCCGACAGGGAACACCGGGGAGCTGTTTTTT.

CDR3 loop: CASSQNGQIGQPQHF. DNA of the CDR3: TGTGCCAGCAGCCAAAACGGACAGATTGGACAGCCCCAGCATTTT. The chain carries TRBV4-2 and TRBJ1-5; possibly TRBD1 for D (6 bases). Trimming took off 2 bases at V and 7 bases at J, with 15 bases between the two ends. CDR1 is LGHNA, CDR2 YNFKEQ, per germline. There are 15 residues in the CDR3.

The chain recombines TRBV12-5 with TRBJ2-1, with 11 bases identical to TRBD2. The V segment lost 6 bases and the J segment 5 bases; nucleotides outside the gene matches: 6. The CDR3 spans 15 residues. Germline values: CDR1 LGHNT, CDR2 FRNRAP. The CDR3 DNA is TGTGCTAGTGGGCTTGGACTAGCGGGTGACAATGAGCAGTTCTTC. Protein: CASGLGLAGDNEQFF.

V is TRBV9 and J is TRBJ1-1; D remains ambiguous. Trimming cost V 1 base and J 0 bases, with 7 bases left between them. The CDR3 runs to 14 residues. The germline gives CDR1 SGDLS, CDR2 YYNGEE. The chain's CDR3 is CASSVYGMNTEAFF. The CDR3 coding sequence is TGTGCCAGCAGCGTATACGGAATGAACACTGAAGCTTTCTTT.

The CDR3 here is CASSLGSGTEAFF. In DNA, the CDR3 is TGTGCCAGCAGCTTAGGATCGGGCACTGAAGCTTTCTTT. This sequence joins TRBV7-9 and TRBJ1-1; D is unresolved. CDR3 length equals 13 residues. Germline CDR1 and CDR2: SEHNR and FQNEAQ (reference sequence). The V gene lost 1 base and the J gene lost 4 bases, with 7 bases spanning the gap. Supplemented by reference TRBV7-9 and TRBJ1-1, the full variable domain reads DTGVSQNPRHKITKRGQNVTFRCDPISEHNRLYWYRQTLGQGPEFLTYFQNEAQLEKSRLLSDRFSAERPKGSFSTLEIQRTEQGDSAMYLCASSLGSGTEAFFGQGTRLTVV.